A selection of T cell receptor beta chains follows, all from one sample in a study of CD8 T cells in ankylosing spondylitis. Each CDR3 protein gets one entry after TCRdb re-called the 5' RACE reads with MiXCR. The sample yields some 200,000 distinct CDR3 sequences, roughly 24% seen once. Sequencing used blood, either unsorted or a sorted T cell fraction (not recorded which). These receptors were obtained from a male donor with ankylosing spondylitis or in good health (not recorded which). Each CDR3 is given with its conserved first and last residue. A D gene is named only where the DNA matches it firmly. Rows may omit the clone size; those that give it use once, few, many or a size class.

>TRBD2|TRBJ2-3|NA|TRBV14
CASSLLGLAGLDTQYF
TGTGCCAGCAGCCTTTTGGGACTAGCGGGACTAGATACGCAGTATTTT
>TRBD2|TRBJ2-1|many|TRBV4-2
CASSQMGLAGGSSYNEQFF
TGTGCCAGCAGCCAAATGGGACTAGCGGGAGGGAGCTCCTACAATGAGCAGTTCTTC
>NA|TRBJ1-3|NA|TRBV11-2
CASSLDLREGNTIYF
TGTGCCAGCAGCTTAGATCTCCGAGAAGGAAACACCATATATTTT
>TRBD1|TRBJ2-1|few|TRBV5-6
CASSSQGIYNEQFF
TGTGCCAGCAGCTCACAGGGGATATACAATGAGCAGTTCTTC
>NA|TRBJ2-1|NA|TRBV12-3/TRBV12-4
CASSSTVLPNQQFF
TGTGCCAGCAGTTCGACAGTCCTCCCGAATCAGCAGTTCTTC
>NA|TRBJ2-1|few|TRBV10-3
CAISEDGLRGEQFF
TGTGCCATCAGTGAGGACGGACTACGTGGGGAGCAGTTCTTC
>NA|TRBJ1-1|many|TRBV18
CASSPSMRGGRMNTEAFF
TGTGCCAGCTCACCAAGTATGAGAGGAGGCAGGATGAACACTGAAGCTTTCTTT
>TRBD1|TRBJ2-1|NA|TRBV15
CATSRDGTGVVNEQFF
TGTGCCACCAGCAGAGACGGGACAGGGGTCGTCAATGAGCAGTTCTTC
>NA|TRBJ1-5|many|TRBV7-2
CASSFWDNQPQHF
TGTGCCAGCAGCTTCTGGGACAATCAGCCCCAGCATTTT
>TRBD2|TRBJ2-1|few|TRBV4-2
CASSQDTSLAAYNEQFF
TGTGCCAGCAGCCAAGATACAAGTCTAGCGGCCTACAATGAGCAGTTCTTC
>NA|TRBJ2-2|many|TRBV20-1
CSAVRTRSTGELFF
TGCAGTGCCGTGCGGACGAGGAGCACCGGGGAGCTGTTTTTT
>NA|TRBJ1-1|many|TRBV6-1
CASSEQMGAGDTEAFF
TGTGCCAGCAGTGAGCAAATGGGGGCAGGGGACACTGAAGCTTTCTTT
>NA|TRBJ2-5|many|TRBV18
CASSSDYQETQYF
TGTGCCAGCTCATCGGACTACCAAGAGACCCAGTACTTC
>TRBD2|TRBJ2-2|NA|TRBV6-1
CASRPTSVNTGELFF
TGTGCCAGCAGACCCACTAGCGTTAACACCGGGGAGCTGTTTTTT
>NA|TRBJ2-1|NA|TRBV29-1
CSGTWQLKEQFF
TGCAGCGGGACTTGGCAGCTCAAAGAGCAGTTCTTC
>TRBD2|TRBJ2-1|many|TRBV7-9
CASSRGGEGNEQFF
TGTGCCAGCAGTCGGGGGGGGGAAGGCAATGAGCAGTTCTTC
>NA|TRBJ2-1|many|TRBV20-1
CSARDRDWANEQFF
TGCAGTGCTAGAGATCGGGACTGGGCCAATGAGCAGTTCTTC
>NA|TRBJ2-7|few|TRBV20-1
CSAFTGSHEQYF
TGCAGTGCTTTTACAGGGAGCCACGAGCAGTACTTC
>TRBD2|TRBJ2-3|NA|TRBV20-1
CSARARLAGGPDTQYF
TGCAGTGCTAGAGCTCGTCTAGCGGGAGGGCCTGATACGCAGTATTTT
>TRBD2|TRBJ2-1|NA|TRBV6-5
CASSYLTSGRSHNEQFF
TGTGCCAGCAGTTACTTGACTAGCGGGAGATCCCACAATGAGCAGTTCTTC
>NA|TRBJ1-5|many|TRBV12-3/TRBV12-4
CASSFLRGYTSNQPQHF
TGTGCCAGCAGTTTTCTTCGGGGGTATACCAGCAATCAGCCCCAGCATTTT
>TRBD1|TRBJ2-3|many|TRBV5-1
CASSVGQGATDTQYF
TGCGCCAGCAGCGTCGGACAGGGGGCAACAGATACGCAGTATTTT
>NA|TRBJ2-7|many|TRBV20-1
CSARYYEQYF
TGCAGTGCTAGATACTACGAGCAGTACTTC
>NA|TRBJ2-1|many|TRBV7-3
CASSSIGNEQFF
TGTGCCAGCAGCTCCATAGGGAATGAGCAGTTCTTC
>TRBD2|TRBJ2-3|many|TRBV20-1
CSARGGSSDTQYF
TGCAGTGCTAGGGGCGGGAGCTCAGATACGCAGTATTTT
>NA|TRBJ2-5|NA|TRBV5-1
CASSLEAQGGMETQYF
TGCGCCAGCAGCTTGGAAGCCCAGGGGGGGATGGAGACCCAGTACTTC
>NA|TRBJ2-3|NA|TRBV9
CASSASGDTQYF
TGTGCCAGCAGCGCCTCGGGGGATACGCAGTATTTT
>NA|TRBJ2-5|many|TRBV29-1
CSVFRGETQYF
TGCAGCGTTTTTAGGGGCGAGACCCAGTACTTC
>NA|TRBJ1-3|NA|TRBV7-2
CASSPFRASGNTIYF
TGTGCCAGCAGCCCCTTTCGGGCCTCTGGAAACACCATATATTTT
>TRBD2|TRBJ2-5|few|TRBV20-1
CSANPPSGRAWETQYF
TGCAGTGCTAATCCGCCTAGCGGGAGGGCCTGGGAGACCCAGTACTTC
>TRBD1|TRBJ2-1|many|TRBV3-1
CAIGQGGGEQFF
TGTGCCATCGGACAGGGGGGCGGTGAGCAGTTCTTC
>NA|TRBJ1-2|many|TRBV7-8
CASSLKPGPGYTF
TGTGCCAGCAGCTTAAAACCAGGGCCAGGCTACACCTTC
>NA|TRBJ1-3|many|TRBV20-1
CSARDTEPGNTIYF
TGCAGTGCTAGGGATACCGAGCCCGGAAACACCATATATTTT
>TRBD2|TRBJ2-2|NA|TRBV27
CASSLRSSGSWTGELFF
TGTGCCAGCAGTTTACGATCTAGCGGGAGTTGGACCGGGGAGCTGTTTTTT
>NA|TRBJ1-1|NA|TRBV6-1
CASTDGLNTEAFF
TGTGCCAGCACCGACGGGTTGAACACTGAAGCTTTCTTT
>NA|TRBJ1-1|many|TRBV20-1
CSARAGSEAFF
TGCAGTGCTAGAGCGGGCTCCGAAGCTTTCTTT
>TRBD2|TRBJ2-7|few|TRBV29-1
CSVVLSGVSSYEQYF
TGCAGCGTTGTGCTTAGCGGGGTCAGCTCCTACGAGCAGTACTTC
>NA|TRBJ2-7|NA|TRBV10-3
CAISETEYEQYF
TGTGCCATCAGTGAAACAGAATACGAGCAGTACTTC
>TRBD1|TRBJ1-2|many|TRBV9
CASSPDREYGYTF
TGTGCCAGCAGCCCAGACAGGGAATATGGCTACACCTTC
>NA|TRBJ2-7|few|TRBV6-6
CASSLRTVTYEQYF
TGTGCCAGCAGTTTGAGGACCGTGACCTACGAGCAGTACTTC
>TRBD2|TRBJ2-1|NA|TRBV29-1
CSVRKGLAGGPGGEQFF
TGCAGCGTCAGGAAGGGGCTAGCGGGAGGGCCTGGTGGTGAGCAGTTCTTC
>NA|TRBJ2-1|NA|TRBV20-1
CSARDLGRLNEQFF
TGCAGTGCTAGAGATCTAGGGCGACTCAATGAGCAGTTCTTC
>NA|TRBJ1-2|NA|TRBV25-1
CASSDKQGNYGYTF
TGTGCCAGCAGTGATAAGCAGGGGAACTATGGCTACACCTTC
>TRBD1|TRBJ2-5|NA|TRBV20-1
CSALEGAGEETQYF
TGCAGTGCCCTAGAGGGGGCAGGGGAAGAGACCCAGTACTTC
>NA|TRBJ1-5|many|TRBV15
CATGQGRADQPQHF
TGTGCCACCGGTCAAGGGAGGGCTGATCAGCCCCAGCATTTT
>NA|TRBJ2-3|NA|TRBV5-1
CASSLGRERDTQYF
TGCGCCAGCAGCTTAGGCAGGGAACGAGATACGCAGTATTTT
>NA|TRBJ2-3|NA|TRBV5-5
CASSPVTGRVADTQYF
TGTGCCAGCAGCCCCGTGACAGGGAGGGTTGCAGATACGCAGTATTTT
>NA|TRBJ2-3|NA|TRBV5-1
CASGQSGPKDTQYF
TGCGCCAGCGGACAATCGGGCCCAAAAGATACGCAGTATTTT
>NA|TRBJ2-1|NA|TRBV24-1
CATSDMTRTGSDEQFF
TGTGCCACCAGTGATATGACTAGAACGGGGAGTGATGAGCAGTTCTTC
>NA|TRBJ2-7|few|TRBV20-1
CSASNLGQPTYEQYF
TGCAGTGCTAGCAACCTAGGACAGCCCACCTACGAGCAGTACTTC
>TRBD1|TRBJ2-3|many|TRBV20-1
CSARASIPTGFTDTQYF
TGCAGTGCTAGGGCATCAATCCCGACAGGGTTCACAGATACGCAGTATTTT
>NA|TRBJ2-2|many|TRBV3-1
CASSQASRNTGELFF
TGTGCCAGCAGCCAAGCTAGCCGTAACACCGGGGAGCTGTTTTTT
>NA|TRBJ2-5|few|TRBV20-1
CSARGSRQETQYF
TGCAGTGCTAGGGGGTCCCGGCAGGAGACCCAGTACTTC